These 29 T cell receptor beta chains share one sample of origin, sequenced in a study of shared clonotypes between healthy human individuals. Here immunoSEQ multiplex PCR was the method, and the copy in TCRdb shows in-frame clones only, minus some. The top ten hold more than 9.5% of the sample, which has approximately 500,000 clones, 65% to 85% seen once. The sample comprised PBMCs. The origin of the receptors is a woman in her 40s in good health. Some clones in this sample may be carry-over from other donors' samples.

The V and J genes are TRBV28 and TRBJ2-2; perhaps TRBD2 as D (5 bases). V was trimmed by 3 bases and J by 1 base, leaving 15 bases between them. Germline CDR1 MDHEN, CDR2 SYDVKM. This CDR3 is 17 amino acids long. CDR3 coding DNA: TGTGCCAGCAGTTTCCGGTGGGCGGGTCGGAACACCGGGGAGCTGTTTTTT. The encoded protein is CASSFRWAGRNTGELFF.

The rearrangement joins TRBV27 to TRBJ2-3; 7 bases fit TRBD2. V shed 4 bases and J 0 bases; nucleotides not matched to a gene: 4. The CDR3 has 15 residues. Germline V lookup: CDR1 MNHEY, CDR2 SMNVEV (reference sequence). Written as DNA, the CDR3 is TGTGCCAGCAGTTACCTAGCGGAGAGCACAGATACGCAGTATTTT. It codes for CASSYLAESTDTQYF.

This clone has only a few counts. This sequence joins TRBV5-4 and TRBJ2-7, with TRBD1 matching 7 bases. CDR3 length equals 13 residues. Trimming removed 1 base from V and 6 bases from J; junction bases left unmatched: 4. Germline CDR1 reads SGHNT; CDR2 reads YYREEE (reference sequence). DNA of the CDR3: TGTGCCAGCAGCTTGAAGGGGGCGGGCGAGCAGTACTTC. Protein: CASSLKGAGEQYF.

The CDR3 sequence is CASSQVWGARGGEKLFF. CDR3 sequence (DNA): TGCGCCAGCAGCCAAGTTTGGGGGGCGCGGGGTGGTGAAAAACTGTTTTTT. This sequence joins TRBV4-1 and TRBJ1-4, with D perhaps TRBD1 (6 bases). The germline V and J ends were trimmed by 1 base and 7 bases, with 19 bases remaining between them. CDR1 and CDR2 (germline): MGHRA, YSYEKL. The CDR3 has 17 amino acids.

Of note for this clone: This likely traces to a read error, being one base from a far larger clone. The rearrangement joins TRBV25-1 to TRBJ1-1; no clear D. With 3 bases removed from V and 7 bases from J, the gap between germline ends came to 6 bases. This CDR3 is 11 amino acids long. Germline lookup yields CDR1 MGHDK and CDR2 SYGVNS. CDR3 loop: CASSDSDEAFF. CDR3 bases: TGTGCCAGCAGTGACTCGGATGAAGCTTTCTTT.

This rearrangement joins TRBV5-5 to TRBJ2-1; no firm D call. Per the germline V gene, CDR1 is SGHKS and CDR2 is YYEKEE (reference sequence). With 4 bases removed from V and 3 bases from J, the gap between germline ends came to 11 bases. The CDR3 spans 14 residues. CDR3 loop: CASSVGSLYNEQFF. The CDR3 DNA sequence: TGTGCCAGCAGCGTGGGTAGCCTCTACAATGAGCAGTTCTTC.

The chain combines TRBV4-2 with TRBJ1-2; tentative D call: TRBD1 (6 bases). Germline CDR1 and CDR2: LGHNA and YNFKEQ. Trimming stripped 0 bases from V and 2 bases from J, with 19 bases between. The CDR3 is 18 amino acids. The DNA for the CDR3 is TGTGCCAGCAGCCAAGAGTCGGCCTCCGGGACACCAAACTATGGCTACACCTTC. Encoded protein: CASSQESASGTPNYGYTF.

This clone was counted only a few times. The V and J genes are TRBV27 and TRBJ2-5, with TRBD2 identical over 7 bases. Germline-derived CDR1 and CDR2 are MNHEY and SMNVEV (reference sequence). This CDR3 is 16 amino acids long. V dropped 4 bases and J dropped 5; count of bases not matched to a gene: 13. The CDR3 region is CASSSRGVAGWETQYF. The CDR3 region has the DNA TGTGCCAGCAGTTCACGAGGAGTAGCGGGTTGGGAGACCCAGTACTTC.

This clone came up many times. This chain connects TRBV5-1 to TRBJ1-6, with TRBD1 as a possible D gene (6 bases). Per the germline V gene, CDR1 is SGHRS and CDR2 is YFSETQ. V shed 3 bases and J shed 10 bases, with 11 bases lying between them. The CDR3 is made up of 13 amino acids. The CDR3 reads CASSSGTRSPLHF. CDR3 nucleotides: TGCGCCAGCAGCTCCGGGACAAGATCACCCCTCCACTTT.

This clone was counted between two and nine times. This likely traces to a read error, being one base from a far larger clone. The V and J genes are TRBV4-3 and TRBJ1-1, with D possibly being TRBD1 (5 bases). The germline V gene has CDR1 LGHNA and CDR2 YSLEER. The CDR3 runs to 15 residues. Trimming took off 0 bases at V and 4 bases at J, with 12 bases between the two ends. The CDR3 DNA reads TGCGCCAGCAGCCAAGATCCTTGGGACCCCACTGAAGCTTTCTTT. Residues: CASSQDPWDPTEAFF.

The table lists this clone with a few counts. This sequence joins TRBV10-2 and TRBJ1-5; 10 nucleotides line up with TRBD1. The germline V gene encodes CDR1 WSHSY and CDR2 SAAADI. V lost 0 bases to trimming and J lost 6 bases; unmatched junction nucleotides: 2. The CDR3 totals 15 residues. CDR3 bases: TGCGCCAGCAGTGAGTCCGGGACAGGGGTTCAGCCCCAGCATTTT. It specifies CASSESGTGVQPQHF.

This clone was counted once. The chain employs TRBV7-2 and TRBJ2-1, with 14 bases identical to TRBD2. V was clipped by 5 bases and J by 9 bases; unmatched bases: 12. The germline CDR1 and CDR2 sequences are SGHTA and FQGNSA. This CDR3 has 17 amino acids. The CDR3 bases are TGTGCCAGCAGCCCCGCCCCCATGACTAGCGGGGGGGGTGAGCAGTTCTTC. Translation gives CASSPAPMTSGGGEQFF.

A remark on this clone: Given a far larger clone just one base away, this is likely a sequencing read error. The identical CDR3 is also encoded by other nucleotide sequences in the sample. This sequence joins TRBV29-1 and TRBJ1-1, with 7 nucleotides matching TRBD1. CDR3 length equals 13 residues. The germline CDR1 and CDR2 sequences are SQVTM and ANQGSEA. CDR3 DNA: TGCAGTGCCTTGCCGCCGACAGGGTTTCGCGCTTTCTTT. Encoded protein: CSALPPTGFRAFF. The whole variable domain, remainder taken from reference TRBV29-1 and TRBJ1-1, is SAVISQKPSRDICQRGTSLTIQCQVDSQVTMMFWYRQQPGQSLTLIATANQGSEATYESGFVIDKFPISRPNLTFSTLTVSNMSPEDSSIYLCSALPPTGFRAFFGQGTRLTVV.

This clone has just a few counts. A read error may explain this, as a much larger clone is one base away. The rearrangement uses TRBV6-1 and TRBJ2-6, with D uncertain. The length of the CDR3 is 15 residues. V was pared by 6 bases and J by 3 bases, with 12 bases between. In germline, CDR1 is MNHNS, CDR2 SASEGT. The CDR3 DNA follows: TGTGCCAGCAGCGCTGACCCCTTTGGGGCCAACGTCCTGACTTTC. Translating gives CASSADPFGANVLTF.

This clone appeared many times. V is TRBV11-2 and J is TRBJ2-1; maybe TRBD2 (5 bases). Looked up from germline, CDR1 is SGHAT and CDR2 is FQNNGV. The CDR3 sequence is 15 residues long. Trimming pared 4 bases from V and 0 bases from J, leaving 10 bases between. In DNA form, the CDR3 reads TGTGCCAGCAGCTCGGCCGGGATCTCCTACAATGAGCAGTTCTTC. As protein: CASSSAGISYNEQFF.

Notes on this clone: A far more abundant clone sits one base away, making this likely a read error. The rearrangement joins TRBV5-1 to TRBJ2-3, with D uncertain. Deletions cut 6 bases from V and 6 bases from J, with 17 bases between. The germline V gene has CDR1 SGHRS and CDR2 YFSETQ. The CDR3 spans 14 residues. The CDR3 loop is CASNAASVGDTQYF. The CDR3, as DNA: TGCGCCAGCAACGCAGCTAGTGTCGGGGATACGCAGTATTTT.

Concerning this clone: This sequence is one base from a far larger clone and is likely a read error. V is TRBV7-9 and J is TRBJ1-5; TRBD1 might be the D (6 bases). The V and J ends lost 3 bases and 2 bases respectively, with 20 bases between them. The length of the CDR3 is 18 residues. The germline CDR1 and CDR2 sequences are SEHNR and FQNEAQ (reference sequence). The chain's CDR3 is CASSLVGGGLTGNQPQHF. In DNA, the CDR3 is TGTGCCAGCAGCTTGGTAGGAGGGGGACTTACGGGCAATCAGCCCCAGCATTTT.

Turning to this clone: A read error likely explains this, since a far larger clone differs by one base. The genes are TRBV30 and TRBJ2-3; D is unclear. V lost 1 base and J 0 bases, leaving 11 bases between the germline ends. This CDR3 is built from 15 residues. Per the germline V gene, CDR1 is GTSNPN and CDR2 is SVGIG (reference sequence). The CDR3 reads CAWSEAPISTDTQYF. The CDR3 DNA sequence: TGTGCCTGGAGTGAGGCACCCATAAGCACAGATACGCAGTATTTT. Using reference TRBV30 and TRBJ2-3 for the parts outside the CDR3, the full variable domain is SQTIHQWPATLVQPVGSPLSLECTVEGTSNPNLYWYRQAAGRGLQLLFYSVGIGQISSEVPQNLSASRPQDRQFILSSKKLLLSDSGFYLCAWSEAPISTDTQYFGPGTRLTVL.

The chain is built from TRBV11-3 and TRBJ2-3; D call uncertain. Germline V gene sequence: CDR1 SGHNT, CDR2 YENEEA. The CDR3 extends over 13 amino acids. V lost 2 bases, J lost 2 bases, and 5 bases lay in between. CDR3 sequence: CASSLLNTDTQYF. CDR3 in DNA: TGTGCCAGCAGCTTACTTAACACAGATACGCAGTATTTT.

V usage is TRBV11-3 and J usage is TRBJ2-7; TRBD1 aligns across 11 bases. CDR1 and CDR2 (germline): SGHNT, YENEEA. This CDR3 region has 15 residues. Unmatched junction bases numbered 8, after V lost 5 bases and J lost 5 bases. CDR3 protein: CASSPRGGQGDEQYF. CDR3 nucleotides: TGTGCCAGCAGCCCTCGCGGGGGACAGGGGGACGAGCAGTACTTC.

The gene calls are TRBV30 and TRBJ2-7; D possibly corresponds to TRBD2 (6 bases). The CDR3 consists of 12 residues. Germline CDR1 GTSNPN, CDR2 SVGIG (reference sequence). Trimming took 5 bases from V and 3 from J, leaving 11 bases between them. The DNA for the CDR3 is TGTGCCTGGGCTCTAGCGCACTACGAGCAGTACTTC. Amino acid sequence: CAWALAHYEQYF.

The chain has TRBV30 and TRBJ2-1, with 8 nucleotides matching TRBD2. This CDR3 has 15 residues. J gave up 7 bases and V 0 bases, and 8 bases lay outside the gene matches. The germline V gene encodes CDR1 GTSNPN and CDR2 SVGIG (reference sequence). The CDR3 spells CAWSVGAGAANEQFF. CDR3 nucleotides: TGTGCCTGGAGTGTGGGAGCGGGAGCAGCAAATGAGCAGTTCTTC.

This clone was seen once. This CDR3 is CASWYSMNTEAFF. As DNA, the CDR3 is TGTGCCAGCTGGTACAGCATGAACACTGAAGCTTTCTTT. V and J are TRBV6-1 and TRBJ1-1; D remains ambiguous. V lost 8 bases to trimming and J lost 0 bases, with 10 bases between them. Looked up from germline, CDR1 is MNHNS and CDR2 is SASEGT. The CDR3 spans 13 residues.

Remarks on this clone: This probably arose from a read error, given a far larger clone one base away. The CDR3 DNA reads TGCGCCAGCAGCACTAGCGGGATGGCCAGGGAGCAGTACTTC. This translates into CASSTSGMAREQYF. J is TRBJ2-7 and V is TRBV5-1; TRBD2 agrees at 10 bases. There are 14 residues in the CDR3. The germline CDR1 and CDR2 sequences are SGHRS and YFSETQ. Trimming removed 4 bases from V and 7 bases from J; junction bases left unmatched: 8.

This clone was counted at least ten times. This chain connects TRBV6-1 to TRBJ2-3, with D uncertain. The CDR3 runs to 15 residues. Between the trimmed V and J ends, which lost 6 bases and 2 bases, there was a span of 15 bases. Germline CDR1 MNHNS, CDR2 SASEGT. In DNA, the CDR3 is TGTGCCAGCAGCCCAAGACCACCAAACACAGATACGCAGTATTTT. This translates into CASSPRPPNTDTQYF.

The chain couples TRBV2 to TRBJ1-1, with 7 nucleotides matching TRBD1. V was pared by 2 bases and J by 6 bases, with 3 bases of the junction left unmatched. Looked up from germline, CDR1 is SNHLY and CDR2 is FYNNEI. CDR3 length equals 13 residues. CDR3 in amino acids: CASSEQGGSEAFF. As DNA, the CDR3 is TGTGCCAGCAGTGAACAGGGGGGCTCTGAAGCTTTCTTT.

This clone was seen just once. This sequence joins TRBV5-5 and TRBJ2-3, with 7 bases that match TRBD2. In germline, CDR1 is SGHKS, CDR2 YYEKEE (reference sequence). Unmatched junction bases numbered 5, after V lost 4 bases and J lost 3 bases. The CDR3 runs to 14 residues. DNA for the CDR3: TGTGCCAGCAGCCGCGGGACTACTACAGATACGCAGTATTTT. Translated, it gives CASSRGTTTDTQYF.

The table lists this clone with a count of one. This chain joins TRBV28 and TRBJ2-7; the match to TRBD1 covers 7 bases. This CDR3 comprises 15 residues. V was pared by 5 bases and J by 0 bases, with 7 bases of the junction left unmatched. Germline assignment: CDR1 MDHEN and CDR2 SYDVKM. The DNA for the CDR3 is TGTGCCAGCAGTACAAGGGGGCTCAGCTCCTACGAGCAGTACTTC. This translates into CASSTRGLSSYEQYF.

About this clone: A read error likely explains this, since a far larger clone differs by one base. Other nucleotide sequences in the sample specify the same CDR3. V is TRBV27 and J is TRBJ2-2, with 7 bases matching TRBD2. Trimming at V came to 8 bases and at J to 2 bases, leaving 5 bases not matched to a gene. The CDR3 totals 14 residues. The germline V gene encodes CDR1 MNHEY and CDR2 SMNVEV (reference sequence). The DNA of the CDR3 is TGTGCCAGCCGGGGACTAACTAACACCGGGGAGCTGTTTTTT. This translates into CASRGLTNTGELFF.